The 11 T cell receptor beta chains presented below share a single source sample, sequenced in a study of PD-1 blockade in classical Hodgkin lymphoma (dated by TCRdb to between 2020 and 2021). The sample's time point label is to be understood as: cycle 1 day 1 (C1D1), immediately before nivolumab initiation. Every trial patient had relapsed after autologous stem cell transplantation, and cohorts A, B and C differed in prior brentuximab vedotin exposure. CD8+ T cells were purified from thawed PBMCs by magnetic negative selection with a Miltenyi CD8+ T cell isolation kit. The library was obtained by the immunoSEQ multiplex PCR assay. TCRdb re-hosts the immuneACCESS table, in-frame sequences only. Its copies lack some clones; in the studies checked, an unresolved V gene accounts for under half of them, and the cause for the rest is not known. A total of fewer than 3,500 clones appear in this sample, 71% of them only once. The ten largest account for roughly 70% of the sample.

The source material was CD8+ T cells from blood, sampled at baseline. The receptors derive from a human donor with classical Hodgkin lymphoma.

The V and J genes are TRBV11-1 and TRBJ1-2, with D uncertain. The length of the CDR3 is 13 residues. In germline, CDR1 is SGHAT, CDR2 FQDESV (reference sequence). Between the trimmed V and J ends, which lost 5 bases and 4 bases, there was a span of 11 bases. The CDR3 coding sequence is TGTGCCAGCAGCCAACGGACGGTCTATGGCTACACCTTC. Translated: CASSQRTVYGYTF.

This rearrangement joins TRBV6-1 to TRBJ1-6, with D maybe TRBD1 (5 bases). Germline V gene sequence: CDR1 MNHNS, CDR2 SASEGT. The CDR3 has 12 amino acids. Trimming took off 6 bases at V and 12 bases at J, with 12 bases between the two ends. The CDR3 DNA reads TGTGCCAGCAGCCCGCCGGGGGAACCCCTCCACTTT. It specifies CASSPPGEPLHF.

This clone was counted a few times. The chain uses TRBV4-3 and TRBJ1-3; D remains unclear. There are 15 residues in the CDR3. V lost 3 bases to trimming and J lost 2 bases, with 11 bases between them. Per the germline V gene, CDR1 is LGHNA and CDR2 is YSLEER. The CDR3 nucleotides read TGCGCCAGCAGCCAGGACCGGGAGGCTGGAAACACCATATATTTT. Amino acid sequence: CASSQDREAGNTIYF.

This chain links TRBV7-1 with TRBJ2-7, with TRBD2 as a possible D gene (7 bases). TRBV7-1 carries the ORF label, with uncertain function. Deletions cut 4 bases from V and 6 bases from J, with 16 bases between. This CDR3 is 14 amino acids long. DNA of the CDR3: TGTGCCAGCAGCTTAGTCGGGGGGCGCGGCGAGCAGTACTTC. Encoded protein: CASSLVGGRGEQYF.

The chain combines TRBV9 with TRBJ2-5, with D perhaps assigned TRBD1 or TRBD2 (5 bases each). CDR1 is SGDLS, CDR2 YYNGEE, per germline. The CDR3 spans 16 residues. Trimming pared 0 bases from V and 7 bases from J, leaving 19 bases between. CDR3 sequence (DNA): TGTGCCAGCAGCGTAGGTGAGGGGAAGGAATTAAGGACCCAGTACTTC. It is translated as CASSVGEGKELRTQYF. The variable domain in full, with the rest retrieved from reference TRBV9 and TRBJ2-5, is DSGVTQTPKHLITATGQRVTLRCSPRSGDLSVYWYQQSLDQGLQFLIQYYNGEERAKGNILERFSAQQFPDLHSELNLSSLELGDSALYFCASSVGEGKELRTQYFGPGTRLLVL.

V and J are TRBV7-9 and TRBJ1-1; 9 positions agree with TRBD1. Germline values: CDR1 SEHNR, CDR2 FQNEAQ (reference sequence). The CDR3 runs 12 residues. The V and J ends lost 1 base and 12 bases, in that order; junction bases with no gene match: 3. The CDR3 here is CASSLGDRVSFF. DNA for the CDR3: TGTGCCAGCAGCTTAGGGGACAGGGTTTCTTTCTTT.

This clone was counted between two and nine times. The chain recombines TRBV5-8 with TRBJ2-1; D gene uncertain. The V and J ends lost 4 bases and 5 bases respectively, with 7 bases between them. The CDR3 covers 12 residues. In germline, CDR1 is SGHTS, CDR2 YDEGEE. CDR3 amino acids: CASSGWDNEQFF. DNA of the CDR3: TGTGCCAGCAGCGGGTGGGACAATGAGCAGTTCTTC.

This chain uses TRBV7-4 with TRBJ1-1; 8 nucleotides align to TRBD1. V was clipped by 4 bases and J by 4 bases; unmatched bases: 2. There are 13 residues in the CDR3. Germline CDR1 and CDR2: SGHVT and SQSDAQ. CDR3 residues: CASSYTGGTEAFF. Here the CDR3 DNA reads TGTGCCAGCAGCTACACAGGGGGCACTGAAGCTTTCTTT. The variable domain in full, with the rest retrieved from reference TRBV7-4 and TRBJ1-1, is GAGVSQSPRYKVAKRGRDVALRCDSISGHVTLYWYRQTLGQGSEVLTYSQSDAQRDKSGRPSGRFSAERPERSVSTLKIQRTEQGDSAVYLCASSYTGGTEAFFGQGTRLTVV.

The chain has TRBV4-1 and TRBJ1-6, with 7 bases identical to TRBD1. Trimming removed 0 bases from V and 9 bases from J; junction bases left unmatched: 2. This CDR3 is built from 14 residues. CDR1 is MGHRA, CDR2 YSYEKL, per germline. In DNA, the CDR3 is TGCGCCAGCAGCCAAGATGACAGGGTTTCACCCCTCCACTTT. Its protein product is CASSQDDRVSPLHF.

J is TRBJ1-6 and V is TRBV4-3, with D unresolved. Trimming left V 1 base short and J 5 bases short, with 6 bases between. The CDR3 extends over 14 amino acids. The germline V gene encodes CDR1 LGHNA and CDR2 YSLEER. For the CDR3, the DNA is TGCGCCAGCAGCCAAGCGCAAGATAATTCACCCCTCCACTTT. Amino acids: CASSQAQDNSPLHF.

This clone came up a few times. This chain connects TRBV15 to TRBJ1-1; D is unclear. V was cut by 5 bases and J by 6 bases, with 10 bases left in between. CDR1 and CDR2 from the germline V gene are LNHNV and YYDKDF (reference sequence). The CDR3 has 12 amino acids. In DNA, the CDR3 is TGTGCCACCAGCTCCCTATGGGCTGAAGCTTTCTTT. This gives the protein CATSSLWAEAFF.